These 15 T cell receptor beta chains were sequenced from one sample in a study of blood T cell repertoires in COVID-19. Produced via immunoSEQ multiplex PCR; TCRdb's table is partial and in-frame only. This repertoire shows 35,000 to 45,000 clones, approximately 80% found once; its top ten account for around 44%. The sequencing sample was made of peripheral blood. These TCRs come from a human donor in a cohort sampled during active or convalescent COVID-19. The donor label of this sample is uncertain.

The chain is built from TRBV5-1 and TRBJ2-1, with TRBD2 identical over 7 bases. The J segment lost 2 bases and the V segment lost 3 bases, leaving 5 bases of the junction unmatched. The CDR3 is 15 amino acids. CDR1 and CDR2 (germline): SGHRS, YFSETQ. The CDR3 loop reads CASSSAGEAYNEQFF. The CDR3 nucleotides are TGCGCCAGCAGCTCTGCGGGAGAGGCCTACAATGAGCAGTTCTTC. Supplemented by reference TRBV5-1 and TRBJ2-1, the full variable domain reads KAGVTQTPRYLIKTRGQQVTLSCSPISGHRSVSWYQQTPGQGLQFLFEYFSETQRNKGNFPGRFSGRQFSNSRSEMNVSTLELGDSALYLCASSSAGEAYNEQFFGPGTRLTVL.

The chain recombines TRBV6-5 with TRBJ2-1; 10 bases agree with TRBD2. The germline gives CDR1 MNHEY, CDR2 SVGAGI. The CDR3 consists of 14 residues. The J segment lost 8 bases and the V segment lost 5 bases, leaving 6 bases of the junction unmatched. CDR3 loop: CASSKREGRDEQFF. CDR3 nucleotide sequence: TGTGCCAGCAGTAAGCGGGAGGGTAGGGATGAGCAGTTCTTC.

This rearrangement joins TRBV4-3 to TRBJ1-3; 12 positions agree with TRBD1. CDR1 and CDR2 (germline): LGHNA, YSLEER. The CDR3 totals 16 residues. Trimming cost V 4 bases and J 0 bases; bases outside gene matches: 1. CDR3 nucleotides: TGCGCCAGCAGCCGGGGACAGGGGGCCTCTGGAAACACCATATATTTT. This sequence encodes CASSRGQGASGNTIYF.

The chain recombines TRBV28 with TRBJ2-2; 10 nucleotides align to TRBD2. V lost 6 bases, J lost 4 bases, and 11 bases stayed unmatched. The germline gives CDR1 MDHEN, CDR2 SYDVKM. This CDR3 has 17 amino acids. Here the CDR3 reads CASRRSGRAYGTGELFF. CDR3 in DNA: TGTGCCAGCAGACGAAGCGGGAGGGCCTATGGCACCGGGGAGCTGTTTTTT.

The genes are TRBV9 and TRBJ2-3; D is unclear. V was trimmed by 8 bases and J by 0 bases, leaving 7 bases between them. The CDR3 runs 12 residues. Germline CDR1 reads SGDLS; CDR2 reads YYNGEE. CDR3 amino acids: CASSRSTDTQYF. Here the CDR3 DNA reads TGTGCCAGTAGCCGTAGCACAGATACGCAGTATTTT.

The V call is TRBV5-1, the J call TRBJ1-4; D is perhaps TRBD1 (6 bases). Trimming left V 0 bases short and J 10 bases short, with 10 bases between. This CDR3 comprises 13 residues. The germline CDR1 and CDR2 sequences are SGHRS and YFSETQ. CDR3 loop: CASSLDREGKLFF. The CDR3 region has the DNA TGCGCCAGCAGCTTGGACAGGGAAGGAAAACTGTTTTTT.

The chain links TRBV11-3 to TRBJ2-5; TRBD2 might be the D (5 bases). Per the germline V gene, CDR1 is SGHNT and CDR2 is YENEEA. Trimming left V 3 bases short and J 5 bases short, with 7 bases between. CDR3 length: 12 residues. CDR3 sequence reads: CASSLRAETQYF. The CDR3 DNA sequence: TGTGCCAGCAGCTTGCGGGCCGAGACCCAGTACTTC.

This clone was picked up one time. V usage is TRBV7-2 and J usage is TRBJ1-3; 8 nucleotides match TRBD1. The CDR3 spans 17 residues. Germline trimming cut 1 base from V and 4 bases from J; bases unmatched to any gene: 9. The germline V gene has CDR1 SGHTA and CDR2 FQGNSA. The CDR3 protein is CASSLGPLTGAGNTIYF. CDR3 sequence (DNA): TGTGCCAGCAGCTTAGGTCCCTTGACAGGGGCGGGAAACACCATATATTTT.

This clone has just one count. The CDR3 loop reads CASSHGQRRVLRAPLHF. CDR3 nucleotide sequence: TGTGCCAGTAGTCACGGACAGCGAAGAGTGCTGAGAGCTCCCCTCCACTTT. V usage is TRBV19 and J usage is TRBJ1-6, with D maybe TRBD1 (6 bases). The CDR3 length is 17 residues. The germline gives CDR1 LNHDA, CDR2 SQIVND (reference sequence). V lost 5 bases and J lost 13, with 27 bases in between.

The genes are TRBV24-1 and TRBJ2-3; the D gene is possibly TRBD2 (6 bases). This CDR3 is built from 17 residues. V was cut by 0 bases and J by 5 bases, with 17 bases left in between. Germline-derived CDR1 and CDR2 are KGHDR and SFDVKD. This chain's CDR3 is CATSDLHGREHGDTQYF. The DNA of the CDR3 is TGTGCCACCAGTGATTTGCATGGTCGGGAGCATGGAGATACGCAGTATTTT.

The rearrangement uses TRBV30 and TRBJ1-4; D unclear. The CDR3 covers 12 residues. Germline V gives CDR1 GTSNPN, CDR2 SVGIG (reference sequence). V was trimmed by 4 bases and J by 8 bases, leaving 11 bases between them. This chain's CDR3 is CAWNRVREKLFF. The CDR3 DNA is TGTGCCTGGAACCGCGTCCGCGAAAAACTGTTTTTT. The full variable domain, completed using reference TRBV30 and TRBJ1-4, is SQTIHQWPATLVQPVGSPLSLECTVEGTSNPNLYWYRQAAGRGLQLLFYSVGIGQISSEVPQNLSASRPQDRQFILSSKKLLLSDSGFYLCAWNRVREKLFFGSGTQLSVL.

This clone occurred once. Written as DNA, the CDR3 is TGCGCCAGCAGCCGGCCTAGCGGGAGAGAAAGATACGAGCAGTACTTC. Translated, it gives CASSRPSGRERYEQYF. V and J are TRBV4-1 and TRBJ2-7; 10 positions agree with TRBD2. The CDR3 loop spans 16 amino acids. Germline V gene sequence: CDR1 MGHRA, CDR2 YSYEKL. V trimming: 4 bases; J trimming: 4 bases; junction bases outside the gene matches: 10.

The chain links TRBV6-5 to TRBJ2-7; possibly TRBD2 for D (5 bases). Germline CDR1 reads MNHEY; CDR2 reads SVGAGI. The ends were cut back, 6 bases at V and 6 bases at J, with 9 bases in the middle. This CDR3 is built from 11 residues. The CDR3, as DNA: TGTGCCAGCAGAGGAGGAAGCGAGCAGTACTTC. It is translated as CASRGGSEQYF.

J is TRBJ1-6 and V is TRBV3-1 (or the pseudogene TRBV3-2); D gene ambiguous. The CDR3 is 13 amino acids. V was trimmed by 6 bases and J by 10 bases, leaving 13 bases between them. Germline V gene sequence: CDR1 LGHDT, CDR2 YNNKEL (reference sequence). The CDR3: CASSPTWRSPLHF. As DNA, the CDR3 is TGTGCCAGCAGTCCGACTTGGAGGTCACCCCTCCACTTT.

The J gene is TRBJ1-1, the V gene TRBV6-5, with a tentative D call TRBD1 (5 bases). V lost 0 bases, J lost 1 base, and 9 bases lay in between. The CDR3 loop spans 15 amino acids. Germline V gene lookup returns CDR1 MNHEY and CDR2 SVGAGI. CDR3 sequence (DNA): TGTGCCAGCAGTTACTCGAGGCAGGGGAACACTGAAGCTTTCTTT. Its protein is CASSYSRQGNTEAFF.